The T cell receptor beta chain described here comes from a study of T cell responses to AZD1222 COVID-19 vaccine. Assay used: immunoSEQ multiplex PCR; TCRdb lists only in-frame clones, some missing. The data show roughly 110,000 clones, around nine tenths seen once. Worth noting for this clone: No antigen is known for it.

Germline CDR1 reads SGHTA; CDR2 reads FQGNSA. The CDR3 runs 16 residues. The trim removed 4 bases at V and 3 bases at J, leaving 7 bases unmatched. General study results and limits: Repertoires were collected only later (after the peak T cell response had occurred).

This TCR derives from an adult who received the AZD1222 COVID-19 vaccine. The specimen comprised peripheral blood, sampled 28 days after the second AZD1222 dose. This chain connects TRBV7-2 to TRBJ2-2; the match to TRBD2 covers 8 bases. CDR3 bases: TGTGCCAGCAGCTCCCACGGGAGGGAGGACACCGGGGAGCTGTTTTTT. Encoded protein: CASSSHGREDTGELFF.